This T cell receptor beta chain was sequenced during a study of radiotherapy plus CTLA-4 blockade in lung cancer. Findings and caveats of the study: Once radiotherapy plus ipilimumab had been given, TCR clones derived from tumor expanded in blood.

Trimming removed 5 bases at V and 1 base at J, with 11 bases between. The V gene's germline CDR1 is SGHAT and CDR2 FQNNGV. The CDR3 loop spans 14 amino acids. About this clone itself: The target antigen is unknown.

Focal radiation with ipilimumab CTLA-4 blockade was given to patients with chemo-refractory metastatic non-small-cell lung cancer. Clones were sequenced by immunoSEQ multiplex PCR, and TCRdb holds only the in-frame ones, with some missing. Found here are roughly 68,000 clones, roughly 75% of them singletons; the top ten hold about 6.7%. The sequencing here drew on peripheral blood, taken from a patient treated with radiotherapy plus ipilimumab. This receptor was taken from a human donor with non-small cell lung cancer who had a complete response to radiotherapy plus ipilimumab. This sequence joins TRBV11-2 and TRBJ1-2, with D maybe TRBD1 (6 bases). The CDR3 region has the DNA TGTGCCAGCAGCCCCACAGGGTATAACTATGGCTACACCTTC. Translating gives CASSPTGYNYGYTF.